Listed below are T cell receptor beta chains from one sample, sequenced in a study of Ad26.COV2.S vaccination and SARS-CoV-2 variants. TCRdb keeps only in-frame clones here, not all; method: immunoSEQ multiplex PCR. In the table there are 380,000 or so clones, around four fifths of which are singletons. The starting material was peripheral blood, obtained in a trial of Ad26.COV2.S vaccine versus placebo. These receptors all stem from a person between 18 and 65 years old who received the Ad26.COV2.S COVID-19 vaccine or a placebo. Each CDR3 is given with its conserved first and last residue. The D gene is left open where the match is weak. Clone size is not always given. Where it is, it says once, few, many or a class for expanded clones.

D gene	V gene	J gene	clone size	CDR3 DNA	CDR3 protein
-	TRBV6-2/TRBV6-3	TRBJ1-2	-	TGTGCCAGCAGTTACAATCGGCAGGGAGGTGGCTACACCTTC	CASSYNRQGGGYTF
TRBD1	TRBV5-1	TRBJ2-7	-	TGCGCCAGCAGCTTTGGGACAGGCCTCTCCTACGAGCAGTACTTC	CASSFGTGLSYEQYF
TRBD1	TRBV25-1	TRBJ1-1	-	TGTGCCAGCAGGACCCAGGGGGAGAACACTGAAGCTTTCTTT	CASRTQGENTEAFF
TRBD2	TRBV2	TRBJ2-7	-	TGTGCCACCGTAGCGGGAGTGGCTTACGAGCAGTACTTC	CATVAGVAYEQYF
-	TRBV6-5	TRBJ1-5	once	TGTGCCAGCAGGACAGGTCCCAATCAGCCCCAGCATTTT	CASRTGPNQPQHF
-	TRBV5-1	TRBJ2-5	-	TGCGCCAGCAGCTTACCGAGGGGCCAAGAGACCCAGTACTTC	CASSLPRGQETQYF
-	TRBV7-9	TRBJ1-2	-	TGTGCCAGCAGCTTACCGGCAGATTCTAACTATGGCTACACCTTC	CASSLPADSNYGYTF
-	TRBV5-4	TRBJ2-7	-	TGTGCCAGCAGCTTGGGTGTCTACGAGCAGTACTTC	CASSLGVYEQYF
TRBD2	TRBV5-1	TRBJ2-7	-	TGCGCCAGCAGCTTGGATCCTAGCGGGAATTACGAGCAGTACTTC	CASSLDPSGNYEQYF
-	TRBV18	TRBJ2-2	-	TGTGCCAGCTCACCACCAGTGGGAGGCGCCGGGGAGCTGTTTTTT	CASSPPVGGAGELFF
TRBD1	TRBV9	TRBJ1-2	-	TGTGCCAGCAGCGTACAGGCAGGGGGCTATGGCTACACCTTC	CASSVQAGGYGYTF
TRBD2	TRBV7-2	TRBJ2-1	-	TGTGCCAGCAGTTTTAGCGGGGGGGCCTACAATGAGCAGTTCTTC	CASSFSGGAYNEQFF
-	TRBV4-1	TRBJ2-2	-	TGCGCCAGCAGCCAAGATCCCGGGGGCATCACCGGGGAGCTGTTTTTT	CASSQDPGGITGELFF
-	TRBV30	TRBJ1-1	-	TGTGCCTGGAGTCCGGCAATCGCGGGCACCACTGAAGCTTTCTTT	CAWSPAIAGTTEAFF
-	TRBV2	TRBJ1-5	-	TGTGCCAGCAGTGGCCGAAGCCAGCCCCAGCATTTT	CASSGRSQPQHF
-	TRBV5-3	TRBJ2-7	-	TGTGCCAGACGCCCGAAATTACCCTACCAGCAGTACTTC	CARRPKLPYQQYF
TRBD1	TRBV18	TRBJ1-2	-	TGTGCCAGCTCACCAGGGACAGGATCAGGCTATGGCTACACCTTC	CASSPGTGSGYGYTF
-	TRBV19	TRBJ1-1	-	TGTGCCAGTAGTACGCGTCCTTATAAAACCGAAGCTTTCTTT	CASSTRPYKTEAFF
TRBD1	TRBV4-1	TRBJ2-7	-	TGCGCCAGCAGCCACGGAATGGGAGGACAGGGGAGCTCCTACGAGCAGTACTTC	CASSHGMGGQGSSYEQYF
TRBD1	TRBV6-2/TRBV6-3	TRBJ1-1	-	TGTGCCAGCAGCTATGGACAGGGGAACACTGAAGCTTTCTTT	CASSYGQGNTEAFF
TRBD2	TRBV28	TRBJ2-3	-	TGTGCCAGCAGGGGGGACAGCGTTATACTAGCGGGACCAACAGATACGCAGTATTTT	CASRGDSVILAGPTDTQYF
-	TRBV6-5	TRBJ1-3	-	TGTGCCAGCAGTTACGAAAGTGGAAACACCATATATTTT	CASSYESGNTIYF
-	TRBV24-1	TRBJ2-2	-	TGTGCCACCAGTGATTTAACAGGGACAAACACCGGGGAGCTGTTTTTT	CATSDLTGTNTGELFF
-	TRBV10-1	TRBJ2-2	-	TGCGCCAGCAGTGATGGGGGGAGCGGGAACACCGGGGAGCTGTTTTTT	CASSDGGSGNTGELFF
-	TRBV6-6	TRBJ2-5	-	TGTGCCAGCAGGAGAGAGGGACCGCAAGAGACCCAGTACTTC	CASRREGPQETQYF
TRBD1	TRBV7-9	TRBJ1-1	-	TGTGCCAGCAGCTTTTCTCGGGACAGGGCTAACATGAACACTGAAGCTTTCTTT	CASSFSRDRANMNTEAFF
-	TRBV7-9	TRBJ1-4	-	TGTGCCAGCAGCTTAGCGCTCGGTCCTCAGGAAAAACTGTTTTTT	CASSLALGPQEKLFF
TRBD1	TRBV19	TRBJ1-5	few	TGTGCCAGTAGACTCGACAGGGTCAATCAGCCCCAGCATTTT	CASRLDRVNQPQHF
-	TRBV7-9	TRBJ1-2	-	TGTGCCAGCAGCTTAGGAGCCCTGGGAGGCTACACCTTC	CASSLGALGGYTF
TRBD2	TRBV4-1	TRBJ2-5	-	TGCGCCAGCAGCCCCGCGGGGGAAGAGACCCAGTACTTC	CASSPAGEETQYF
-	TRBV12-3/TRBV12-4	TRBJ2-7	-	TGTGCCAGCAGGGTCTCCCCTCCGGGCGAGCAGTACTTC	CASRVSPPGEQYF
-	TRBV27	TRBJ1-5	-	TGTGCCAGCAGAACCCAAGCCAGGGGAAACAGCAATCAGCCCCAGCATTTT	CASRTQARGNSNQPQHF
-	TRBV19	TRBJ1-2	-	TGTGCCAGTAGTTACGGGAACGGCTACACCTTC	CASSYGNGYTF
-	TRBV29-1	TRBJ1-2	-	TGCAGCGTTGAACGCGAACTGAAAAACTATGGCTACACCTTC	CSVERELKNYGYTF
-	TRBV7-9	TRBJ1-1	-	TGTGCCAGCAGCTTATCCGAGGGCCCAGGTGAAGCTTTCTTT	CASSLSEGPGEAFF
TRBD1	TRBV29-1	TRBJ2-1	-	TGCAGCACCACCGGGACAGGGAATGAGCAGTTCTTC	CSTTGTGNEQFF
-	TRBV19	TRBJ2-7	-	TGTGCCAGTAGTATAGGGACAGCGCCCTACGAGCAGTACTTC	CASSIGTAPYEQYF
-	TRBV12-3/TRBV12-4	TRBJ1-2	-	TGTGCCAGCAGTTTACAGAATAACTATGGCTACACCTTC	CASSLQNNYGYTF
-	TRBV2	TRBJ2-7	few	TGTGCCAGCACCATGGTGGGCGAGCAGTACTTC	CASTMVGEQYF
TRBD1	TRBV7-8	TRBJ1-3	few	TGTGCCAGCAGCTCCAGGGACAGCTCTGGAAACACCATATATTTT	CASSSRDSSGNTIYF
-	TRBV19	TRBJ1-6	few	TGTGCCAGTACTAGGGGACACCCTAATTCACCCCTCCACTTT	CASTRGHPNSPLHF
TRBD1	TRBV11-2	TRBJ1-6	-	TGTGCCAGCAGCTTAGTAGGACAGGGGGGTTCACCCCTCCACTTT	CASSLVGQGGSPLHF
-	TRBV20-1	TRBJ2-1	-	TGCAGTGCTAGTTCCGGGTCGCCCTACAATGAGCAGTTCTTC	CSASSGSPYNEQFF
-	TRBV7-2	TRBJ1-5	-	TGTGCCAGCAGCTTCGTCGGGCAGCCCCAGCATTTT	CASSFVGQPQHF
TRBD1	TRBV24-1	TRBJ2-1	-	TGTGCCACCAGTGATCTGGGGGACAGGGGCAGCGATGAGCAGTTCTTC	CATSDLGDRGSDEQFF
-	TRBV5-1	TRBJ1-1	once	TGCGCCAGCAGCTTGTACGGGGCACAGACGTCTGAAGCTTTCTTT	CASSLYGAQTSEAFF
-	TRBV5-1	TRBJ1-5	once	TGCGCCAGCCCAACTCTTACAGGGAGCAATCAGCCCCAGCATTTT	CASPTLTGSNQPQHF
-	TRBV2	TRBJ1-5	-	TGTGCCAGCATCCTGGGCGCAGGGCAGCCCCAGCATTTT	CASILGAGQPQHF
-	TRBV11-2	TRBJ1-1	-	TGTGCCAGCAGCTTCGGGGGCACTGAAGCTTTCTTT	CASSFGGTEAFF
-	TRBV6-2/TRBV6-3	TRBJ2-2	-	TGTGCCAGCAGTTACACTACCTTCCGCCGGGTTGACACCGGGGAGCTGTTTTTT	CASSYTTFRRVDTGELFF
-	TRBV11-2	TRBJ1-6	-	TGTGCCAGCAGCTTAAGATGGGATTCACCCCTCCACTTT	CASSLRWDSPLHF
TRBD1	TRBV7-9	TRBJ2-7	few	TGTGCCAGCAGCGAAGGGACAGATCCGTACTTC	CASSEGTDPYF